This TCR beta chain was profiled in a study of Graves' ophthalmopathy and Graves' hyperthyroidism. Whole-study results and caveats: Among expanded thyroid clonotypes above 0.001 frequency, most also occurred in blood. Stable hyperthyroidism and ophthalmopathy were told apart by a 13-signature model, which achieved less than 90% sensitivity and roughly 80% specificity.

The CDR3 contains 15 residues. Germline assignment: CDR1 LNHDA and CDR2 SQIVND (reference sequence). The V and J ends lost 0 bases and 3 bases respectively, with 11 bases between them. This clonotype was counted a few times. The antigen remains undetermined. Amplification of the TCR beta CDR3 regions used RNA transcripts (as template). A first-round RT-PCR used HTBI primers, followed by a second-round multiplex PCR. TCRdb re-called the multiplex PCR reads through MiXCR, storing one row per CDR3 protein. The data show approximately 160,000 distinct CDR3 sequences, 30% to 45% seen once. Other autoimmune diseases, uncontrolled infections, pregnancy or lactation ruled patients out of participation. It was from under 13 ml of fresh peripheral blood that the PBMCs came.

The TCR sequence derives from a woman between 40 and 55 years old with Graves' ophthalmopathy. The chain couples TRBV19 to TRBJ1-1; no clear D. The specimen sequenced was peripheral blood. For the CDR3, the DNA is TGTGCCAGTAGTATAGATCACGGACTGGACACTGAAGCTTTCTTT. Amino acids: CASSIDHGLDTEAFF.